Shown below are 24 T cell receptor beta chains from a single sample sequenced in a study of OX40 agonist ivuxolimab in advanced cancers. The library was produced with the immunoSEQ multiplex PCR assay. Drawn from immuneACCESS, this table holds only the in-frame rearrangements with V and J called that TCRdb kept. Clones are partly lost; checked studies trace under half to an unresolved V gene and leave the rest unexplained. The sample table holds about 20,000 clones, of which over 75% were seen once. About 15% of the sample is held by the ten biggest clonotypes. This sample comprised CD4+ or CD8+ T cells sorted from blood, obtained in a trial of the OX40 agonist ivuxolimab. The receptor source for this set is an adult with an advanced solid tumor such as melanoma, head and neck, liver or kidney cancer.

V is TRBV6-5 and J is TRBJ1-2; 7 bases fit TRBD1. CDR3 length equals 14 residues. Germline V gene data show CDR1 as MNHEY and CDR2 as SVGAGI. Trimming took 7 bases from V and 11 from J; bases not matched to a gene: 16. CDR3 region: CASTYRSGGGRYTF. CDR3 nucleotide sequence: TGTGCCAGCACCTACCGGTCAGGGGGTGGTAGATACACCTTC.

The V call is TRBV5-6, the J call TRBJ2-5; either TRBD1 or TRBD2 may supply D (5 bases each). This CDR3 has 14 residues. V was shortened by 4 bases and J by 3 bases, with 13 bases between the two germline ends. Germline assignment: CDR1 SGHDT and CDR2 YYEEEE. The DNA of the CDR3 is TGTGCCAGCAGCCGCCGGGGCAGGGAAGAGACCCAGTACTTC. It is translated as CASSRRGREETQYF.

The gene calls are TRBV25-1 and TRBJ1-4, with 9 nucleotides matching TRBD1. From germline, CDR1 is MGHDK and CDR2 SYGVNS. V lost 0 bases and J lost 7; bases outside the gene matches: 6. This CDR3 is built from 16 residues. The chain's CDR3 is CASSEYFGTGIEKLFF. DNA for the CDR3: TGTGCCAGCAGTGAATATTTCGGGACAGGGATTGAAAAACTGTTTTTT.

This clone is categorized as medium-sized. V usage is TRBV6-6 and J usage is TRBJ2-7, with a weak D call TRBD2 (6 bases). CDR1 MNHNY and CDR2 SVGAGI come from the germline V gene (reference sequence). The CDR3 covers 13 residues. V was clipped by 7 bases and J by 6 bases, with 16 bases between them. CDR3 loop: CASTQLAVGEQYF. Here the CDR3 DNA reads TGTGCCAGCACGCAACTAGCTGTCGGCGAGCAGTACTTC.

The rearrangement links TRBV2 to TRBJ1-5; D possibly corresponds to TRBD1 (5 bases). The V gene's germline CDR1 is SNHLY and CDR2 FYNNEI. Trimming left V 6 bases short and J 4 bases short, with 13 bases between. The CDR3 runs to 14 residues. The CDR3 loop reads CASREWGENQPQHF. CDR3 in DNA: TGTGCCAGCAGGGAATGGGGGGAAAATCAGCCCCAGCATTTT.

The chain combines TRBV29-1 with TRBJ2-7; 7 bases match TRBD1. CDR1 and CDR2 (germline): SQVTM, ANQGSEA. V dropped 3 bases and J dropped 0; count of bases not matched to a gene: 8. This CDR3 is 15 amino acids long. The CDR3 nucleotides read TGCAGCGTTGAGGACACAGGGGCGAGCTCCTACGAGCAGTACTTC. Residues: CSVEDTGASSYEQYF.

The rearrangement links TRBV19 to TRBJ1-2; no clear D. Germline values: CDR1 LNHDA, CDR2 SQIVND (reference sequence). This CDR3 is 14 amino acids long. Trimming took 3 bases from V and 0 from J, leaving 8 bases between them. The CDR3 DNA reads TGTGCCAGTAGTATCGCCAGCACTAACTATGGCTACACCTTC. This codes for CASSIASTNYGYTF.

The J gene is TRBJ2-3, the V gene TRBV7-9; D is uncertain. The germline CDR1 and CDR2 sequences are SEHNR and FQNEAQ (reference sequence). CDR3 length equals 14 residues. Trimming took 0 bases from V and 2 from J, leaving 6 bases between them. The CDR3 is CASSLASDTDTQYF. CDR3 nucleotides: TGTGCCAGCAGCTTAGCGTCCGACACAGATACGCAGTATTTT.

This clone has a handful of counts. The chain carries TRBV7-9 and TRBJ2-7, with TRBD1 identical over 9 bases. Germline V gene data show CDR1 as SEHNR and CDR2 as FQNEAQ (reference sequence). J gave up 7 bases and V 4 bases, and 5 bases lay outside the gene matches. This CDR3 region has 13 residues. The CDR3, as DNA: TGTGCCAGCAGCTGGACAGGGACAGGGGAGCAGTACTTC. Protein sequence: CASSWTGTGEQYF.

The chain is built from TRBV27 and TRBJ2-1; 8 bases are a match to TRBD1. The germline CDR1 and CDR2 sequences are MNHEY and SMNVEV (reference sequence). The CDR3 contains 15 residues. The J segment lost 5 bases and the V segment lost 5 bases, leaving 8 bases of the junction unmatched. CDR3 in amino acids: CASSTPGQVNNEQFF. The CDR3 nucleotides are TGTGCCAGCAGTACACCGGGACAGGTAAACAATGAGCAGTTCTTC.

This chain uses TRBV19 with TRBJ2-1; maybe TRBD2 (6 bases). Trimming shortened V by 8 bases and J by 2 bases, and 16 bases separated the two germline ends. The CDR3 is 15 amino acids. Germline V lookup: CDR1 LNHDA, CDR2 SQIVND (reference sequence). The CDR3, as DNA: TGTGCCAGTTCAGAAGCGGGCCTGGCCTACAATGAGCAGTTCTTC. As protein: CASSEAGLAYNEQFF.

CDR3 loop: CASSYSGAVAEAFF. The CDR3 DNA sequence: TGTGCCAGCAGTTACTCGGGGGCGGTCGCTGAAGCTTTCTTT. This chain uses TRBV6-5 with TRBJ1-1; a weak D match, TRBD1 (6 bases). V was clipped by 0 bases and J by 6 bases, with 11 bases between them. This CDR3 has 14 residues. The germline CDR1 and CDR2 sequences are MNHEY and SVGAGI.

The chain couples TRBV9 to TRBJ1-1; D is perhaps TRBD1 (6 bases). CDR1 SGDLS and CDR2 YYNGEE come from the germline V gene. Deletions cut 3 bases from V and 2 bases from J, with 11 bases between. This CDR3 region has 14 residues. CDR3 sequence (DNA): TGTGCCAGCAGCGGAAGGGGGTTAAACACTGAAGCTTTCTTT. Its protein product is CASSGRGLNTEAFF.

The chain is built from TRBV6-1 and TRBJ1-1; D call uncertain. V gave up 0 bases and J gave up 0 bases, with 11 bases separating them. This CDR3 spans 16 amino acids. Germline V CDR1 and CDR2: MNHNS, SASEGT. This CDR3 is CASSEALLGLNTEAFF. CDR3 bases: TGTGCCAGCAGTGAAGCGCTCCTCGGGCTGAACACTGAAGCTTTCTTT.

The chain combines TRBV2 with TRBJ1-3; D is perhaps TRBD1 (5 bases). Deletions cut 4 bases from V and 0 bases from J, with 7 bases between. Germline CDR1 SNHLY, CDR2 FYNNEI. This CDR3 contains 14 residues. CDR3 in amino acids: CASSVDSSGNTIYF. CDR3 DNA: TGTGCCAGCAGTGTAGACAGCTCTGGAAACACCATATATTTT.

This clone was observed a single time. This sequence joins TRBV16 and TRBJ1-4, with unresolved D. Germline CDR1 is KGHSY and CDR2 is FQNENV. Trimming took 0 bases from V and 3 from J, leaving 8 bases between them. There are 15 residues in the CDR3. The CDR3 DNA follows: TGTGCCAGCAGCCAATCGCGGCGGGCTAATGAAAAACTGTTTTTT. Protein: CASSQSRRANEKLFF.

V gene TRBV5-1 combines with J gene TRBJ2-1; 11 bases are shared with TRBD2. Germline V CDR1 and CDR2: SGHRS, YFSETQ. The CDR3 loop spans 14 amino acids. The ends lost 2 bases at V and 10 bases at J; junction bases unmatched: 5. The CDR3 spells CASSFSGGALEQFF. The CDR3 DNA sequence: TGCGCCAGCAGCTTTAGCGGGGGGGCCTTAGAGCAGTTCTTC.

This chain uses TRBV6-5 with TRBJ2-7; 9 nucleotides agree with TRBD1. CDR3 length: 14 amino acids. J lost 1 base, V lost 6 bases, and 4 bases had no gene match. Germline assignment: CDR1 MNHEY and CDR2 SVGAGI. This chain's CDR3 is CASSSTGGSYEQYF. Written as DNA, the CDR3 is TGTGCCAGCAGCTCGACAGGGGGGTCCTACGAGCAGTACTTC.

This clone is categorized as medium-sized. This CDR3 reads CASSFSGGDGYTF. CDR3 sequence (DNA): TGTGCCAGCAGCTTTTCGGGGGGCGATGGCTACACCTTC. The gene calls are TRBV5-4 and TRBJ1-2, with a weak D call TRBD1 (6 bases). V was clipped by 2 bases and J by 6 bases, with 11 bases between them. The CDR3 is made up of 13 amino acids. Germline values: CDR1 SGHNT, CDR2 YYREEE (reference sequence).

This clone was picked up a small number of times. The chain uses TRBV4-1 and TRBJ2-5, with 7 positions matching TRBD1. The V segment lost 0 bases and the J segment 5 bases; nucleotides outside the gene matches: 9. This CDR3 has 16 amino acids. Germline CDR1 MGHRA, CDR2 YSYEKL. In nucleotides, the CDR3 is TGCGCCAGCAGCCAAGAAGGAACAGGGGATGGGGAGACCCAGTACTTC. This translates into CASSQEGTGDGETQYF.

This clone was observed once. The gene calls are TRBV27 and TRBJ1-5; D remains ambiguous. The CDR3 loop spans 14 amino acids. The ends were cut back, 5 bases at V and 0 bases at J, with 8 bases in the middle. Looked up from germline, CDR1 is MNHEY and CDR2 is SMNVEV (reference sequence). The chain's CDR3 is CASSDRFSNQPQHF. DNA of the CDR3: TGTGCCAGCAGTGACCGATTTAGCAATCAGCCCCAGCATTTT.

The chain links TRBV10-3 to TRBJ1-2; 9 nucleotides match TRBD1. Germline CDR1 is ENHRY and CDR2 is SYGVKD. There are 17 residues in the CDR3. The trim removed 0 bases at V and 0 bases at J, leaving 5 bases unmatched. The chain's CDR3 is CAISESTRTGANYGYTF. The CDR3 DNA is TGTGCCATCAGTGAGTCGACAAGGACAGGGGCTAACTATGGCTACACCTTC.

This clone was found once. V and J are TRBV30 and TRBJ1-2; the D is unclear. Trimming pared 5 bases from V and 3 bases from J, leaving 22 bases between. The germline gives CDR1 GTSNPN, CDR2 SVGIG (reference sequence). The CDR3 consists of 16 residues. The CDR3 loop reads CAWEPSDGRTYYGYTF. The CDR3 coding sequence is TGTGCCTGGGAACCCTCGGACGGCCGGACGTACTATGGCTACACCTTC.

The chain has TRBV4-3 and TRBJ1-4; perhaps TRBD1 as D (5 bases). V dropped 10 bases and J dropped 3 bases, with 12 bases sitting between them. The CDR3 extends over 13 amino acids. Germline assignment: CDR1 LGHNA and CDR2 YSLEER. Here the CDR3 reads CATGRGPNEKLFF. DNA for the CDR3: TGCGCCACTGGCCGGGGACCTAATGAAAAACTGTTTTTT.